This TCR beta chain was sequenced during a study of cytomegalovirus exposure and HLA in healthy donors. Whole-study results and caveats: In a later analysis, V- and J-gene trimming of beta chains associated with a DCLRE1C missense variant, replicated independently.

The CDR3 is 13 amino acids. Trimming removed 2 bases at V and 3 bases at J, with 7 bases between. Germline V gives CDR1 SGHRS, CDR2 YFSETQ. Of note for this clone: Its antigen is unknown.

The PCR contained 60 Vbeta and 13 Jbeta primers. In the original processing: A follow-up analysis tallied 86 million or so unique TCR beta chains, 8.5 million to 14 million shared. TCRdb's copy holds only in-frame clones and misses some; the assay was immunoSEQ multiplex PCR. Clone size and V and J calls were adopted from that table, with D and trimming inferred from the DNA. Altogether around 100,000 clones are present, around 64% being singletons, with the ten largest covering approximately 2.3%. The genes are TRBV5-1 and TRBJ2-3, with D uncertain. Sequencing input: PBMCs. This sequence was found in a man aged 25-40 years in good health and CMV-seronegative. The chain's CDR3 is CASSFRDTDTQYF. In nucleotides, the CDR3 is TGCGCCAGCAGCTTTCGAGATACAGATACGCAGTATTTT. Full variable domain (missing parts from reference TRBV5-1 and TRBJ2-3): KAGVTQTPRYLIKTRGQQVTLSCSPISGHRSVSWYQQTPGQGLQFLFEYFSETQRNKGNFPGRFSGRQFSNSRSEMNVSTLELGDSALYLCASSFRDTDTQYFGPGTRLTVL.